These T cell receptor beta chains were read from a single sample in a study of T cells in Graves' hyperthyroidism and ophthalmopathy. TCRdb used MiXCR to reprocess the multiplex PCR reads, holding one entry per CDR3 protein. Here the sample spans a few hundred thousand distinct CDR3 sequences, roughly 15% being singletons. The sample taken for sequencing was blood. All receptors come from a middle-aged woman with Graves' ophthalmopathy. The CDR3 runs from the conserved cysteine through the conserved F or W. Each record gives: V gene, clone size, J gene, D gene, CDR3 DNA, CDR3 protein. The D gene is left open where the match is weak. Size is stated for part of the rows, as once, few or many counts, or as a class when the clone is expanded.

v_gene: TRBV20-1
abundance: -
j_gene: TRBJ2-3
d_gene: TRBD2
CDR3nt: TGCAGTGCTACCTCCGGGACTACATGGGGCACAGATACGCAGTATTTT
CDR3aa: CSATSGTTWGTDTQYF

v_gene: TRBV5-1
abundance: -
j_gene: TRBJ2-7
d_gene: -
CDR3nt: TGCGCCAGCAGCTTGGACGGCCTCTCCTACGAGCAGTACTTC
CDR3aa: CASSLDGLSYEQYF

v_gene: TRBV20-1
abundance: -
j_gene: TRBJ2-7
d_gene: TRBD1
CDR3nt: TGCAGTGCTAGAGATCTAACAGGGGACCCCTACGAGCAGTACTTC
CDR3aa: CSARDLTGDPYEQYF

v_gene: TRBV2
abundance: many
j_gene: TRBJ1-5
d_gene: -
CDR3nt: TGTGCCAGCAGTGCGTCAGGGCGGTTTGTTCAGCCCCAGCATTTT
CDR3aa: CASSASGRFVQPQHF

v_gene: TRBV4-1
abundance: -
j_gene: TRBJ1-1
d_gene: TRBD1
CDR3nt: TGCGCCAGCAGCTTCCGACAGGGGAGAACTGAAGCTTTCTTT
CDR3aa: CASSFRQGRTEAFF

v_gene: TRBV5-1
abundance: few
j_gene: TRBJ1-6
d_gene: -
CDR3nt: TGCGCCAGCAGCATCGGGACATTGAATTCACCCCTCCACTTT
CDR3aa: CASSIGTLNSPLHF

v_gene: TRBV12-3/TRBV12-4
abundance: many
j_gene: TRBJ2-3
d_gene: -
CDR3nt: TGTGCCAGCAGTTTATTTCGGGGGCCTAACACAGATACGCAGTATTTT
CDR3aa: CASSLFRGPNTDTQYF

v_gene: TRBV10-3
abundance: few
j_gene: TRBJ2-1
d_gene: -
CDR3nt: TGTGCCATCAGAGACAACAATGAGCAGTTCTTC
CDR3aa: CAIRDNNEQFF

v_gene: TRBV5-1
abundance: -
j_gene: TRBJ1-6
d_gene: TRBD1
CDR3nt: TGCGCCAGCAGCCCCACCGGGACAGGGGATCCATATTCACCCCTCCACTTT
CDR3aa: CASSPTGTGDPYSPLHF

v_gene: TRBV27
abundance: many
j_gene: TRBJ2-7
d_gene: -
CDR3nt: TGTGCCAGCTCCGAGGGGGGGCCCGAGCAGTACTTC
CDR3aa: CASSEGGPEQYF

v_gene: TRBV20-1
abundance: -
j_gene: TRBJ2-7
d_gene: TRBD1
CDR3nt: TGCAGTGCTAGAGAATCAGGGGGTTCCAGCTCCTACGAGCAGTACTTC
CDR3aa: CSARESGGSSSYEQYF

v_gene: TRBV7-9
abundance: -
j_gene: TRBJ2-5
d_gene: -
CDR3nt: TGTGCCAGCAGCTCGACAGTTTACCAAGAGACCCAGTACTTC
CDR3aa: CASSSTVYQETQYF

v_gene: TRBV10-1
abundance: few
j_gene: TRBJ2-3
d_gene: TRBD2
CDR3nt: TGCGCCAGCAGTGAGTCGACGGGAGGCATAGATACGCAGTATTTT
CDR3aa: CASSESTGGIDTQYF

v_gene: TRBV5-1
abundance: many
j_gene: TRBJ2-7
d_gene: -
CDR3nt: TGTGCCAGCAGCCGGACAGTCTACGAGCAGTACTTC
CDR3aa: CASSRTVYEQYF

v_gene: TRBV7-9
abundance: -
j_gene: TRBJ2-7
d_gene: TRBD1
CDR3nt: TGTGCCAGCAGCTTAGTGTGGACAGGGGATCGCGAGCAGTACTTC
CDR3aa: CASSLVWTGDREQYF

v_gene: TRBV6-1
abundance: many
j_gene: TRBJ1-4
d_gene: -
CDR3nt: TGTGCCAGCAGTTTTGGGTATCAAGCTAATGAAAAACTGTTTTTT
CDR3aa: CASSFGYQANEKLFF

v_gene: TRBV7-2
abundance: few
j_gene: TRBJ2-1
d_gene: -
CDR3nt: TGTGCCAGCAGCTCCCGGGCCCTATTCAATGAGCAGTTCTTC
CDR3aa: CASSSRALFNEQFF

v_gene: TRBV20-1
abundance: many
j_gene: TRBJ2-5
d_gene: -
CDR3nt: TGCAGTGCTAGAATGGAGGGCGGAACGACCCAGTACTTC
CDR3aa: CSARMEGGTTQYF